The sequence of this T cell receptor beta chain was determined in a study of T cell responses to AZD1222 COVID-19 vaccine. Study-wide points: Repertoire samples came only from after the peak T cell response. Donors were mostly white British, more females; clonal diversity possibly underestimated. Spike-specific TCR breadth and depth grew following two AZD1222 doses. Among vaccine-associated CD4 TCRs, coverage spanned spike, with dominance at 160-218 and 743-854.

Trimming took 5 bases from V and 3 from J, leaving 10 bases between them. Germline loops: CDR1 SNHLY, CDR2 FYNNEI. This CDR3 comprises 13 residues. Libraries were prepared by immunoSEQ multiplex PCR; TCRdb keeps only in-frame clonotypes and omits some of them. The repertoire holds approximately 79,000 clones, with roughly four fifths as singletons. Note on this clone: Its specificity is not known.

The receptor's source is an adult who received the AZD1222 COVID-19 vaccine. The sample was peripheral blood, taken 28 days after the second AZD1222 dose. The genes are TRBV2 and TRBJ1-1; D gene unclear. DNA of the CDR3: TGTGCCAGCAGTTCCGGACGTGACACTGAAGCTTTCTTT. Encoded protein: CASSSGRDTEAFF. Based on the CDR3 plus reference TRBV2 and TRBJ1-1, the full variable domain is EPEVTQTPSHQVTQMGQEVILRCVPISNHLYFYWYRQILGQKVEFLVSFYNNEISEKSEIFDDQFSVERPDGSNFTLKIRSTKLEDSAMYFCASSSGRDTEAFFGQGTRLTVV.